The next 9 T cell receptor beta chains were all read from a single sample in a study of T-cell memory formation after mild COVID-19. TCRdb analysed the 5' RACE reads with MiXCR anew, one entry per CDR3 protein. This sample has nearly 200,000 distinct CDR3 sequences, with approximately 16% found just once. Sequencing used PBMCs or a T cell subset sorted from them (not recorded which). These receptors were collected from an adult woman who had mild COVID-19 (a few samples of this study predate the infection). Cell type and time point are not known.

The V and J genes are TRBV5-1 and TRBJ2-5; 7 bases line up with TRBD1. This CDR3 is built from 14 residues. V shed 5 bases and J 1 base; nucleotides not matched to a gene: 5. Germline V lookup: CDR1 SGHRS, CDR2 YFSETQ. CDR3 in DNA: TGCGCCAGCAGGATAGGGACAGCCCAAGAGACCCAGTACTTC. This sequence encodes CASRIGTAQETQYF. Together with reference TRBV5-1 and TRBJ2-5, the CDR3 gives the full variable domain: KAGVTQTPRYLIKTRGQQVTLSCSPISGHRSVSWYQQTPGQGLQFLFEYFSETQRNKGNFPGRFSGRQFSNSRSEMNVSTLELGDSALYLCASRIGTAQETQYFGPGTRLLVL.

This clonotype has ten or more counts. The chain recombines TRBV5-1 with TRBJ2-3; a possible D gene is TRBD1 (5 bases). The CDR3 totals 13 residues. Germline V gives CDR1 SGHRS, CDR2 YFSETQ. V was trimmed by 2 bases and J by 1 base, leaving 5 bases between them. Here the CDR3 DNA reads TGCGCCAGCAGCTTACAGGGCACAGATACGCAGTATTTT. It yields the protein CASSLQGTDTQYF.

In DNA, the CDR3 is TGCGCCAGCAGTTACCTAGCGGGGGTTCAAGAGACCCAGTACTTC. Residues: CASSYLAGVQETQYF. The V and J genes are TRBV4-1 and TRBJ2-5, with 10 bases matching TRBD2. CDR1 and CDR2 (germline): MGHRA, YSYEKL. The CDR3 sequence is 15 residues long. The V segment lost 6 bases and the J segment 2 bases; nucleotides outside the gene matches: 6.

V gene TRBV30 combines with J gene TRBJ1-2; D gene unclear. The V end lost 2 bases, the J end lost 2 bases, and 6 bases lay between the germline ends. Germline V gene data show CDR1 as GTSNPN and CDR2 as SVGIG (reference sequence). This CDR3 contains 12 residues. The DNA of the CDR3 is TGTGCCTGGAGTCGGCAGAACTATGGCTACACCTTC. Encoded protein: CAWSRQNYGYTF.

Ten or more counts support this clonotype. This sequence joins TRBV29-1 and TRBJ2-7; 12 bases align to TRBD1. V gave up 4 bases and J gave up 7 bases; unmatched junction bases: 8. The CDR3 is made up of 14 amino acids. Looked up from germline, CDR1 is SQVTM and CDR2 is ANQGSEA. The CDR3 coding sequence is TGCAGCGTTGCCCTGGGACAGGGGGCTGAGGAGCAGTACTTC. Residues: CSVALGQGAEEQYF.

The chain is built from TRBV30 and TRBJ2-7, with TRBD1 matching over 11 bases. Germline V gene lookup returns CDR1 GTSNPN and CDR2 SVGIG (reference sequence). V shed 5 bases and J 3 bases; nucleotides not matched to a gene: 6. The CDR3 extends over 14 amino acids. CDR3 residues: CAWGPGTGGYEQYF. Written as DNA, the CDR3 is TGTGCCTGGGGCCCCGGGACAGGGGGCTACGAGCAGTACTTC. Supplemented by reference TRBV30 and TRBJ2-7, the full variable domain reads SQTIHQWPATLVQPVGSPLSLECTVEGTSNPNLYWYRQAAGRGLQLLFYSVGIGQISSEVPQNLSASRPQDRQFILSSKKLLLSDSGFYLCAWGPGTGGYEQYFGPGTRLTVT.

This chain connects TRBV6-1 to TRBJ2-6; tentatively, D is TRBD1 or TRBD2 (6 bases each). Trimming took 6 bases from V and 3 from J, leaving 12 bases between them. CDR3 length equals 15 residues. Germline assignment: CDR1 MNHNS and CDR2 SASEGT. In DNA, the CDR3 is TGTGCCAGCAGGGAACAGGGAGGTGGGGCCAACGTCCTGACTTTC. Protein sequence: CASREQGGGANVLTF.

The chain uses TRBV3-1 and TRBJ1-1; D is unresolved. Germline values: CDR1 LGHDT, CDR2 YNNKEL (reference sequence). V dropped 4 bases and J dropped 3 bases, with 9 bases sitting between them. The CDR3 spans 13 residues. The CDR3 DNA is TGTGCCAGCAGCCCCGGTCTCCACACTGAAGCTTTCTTT. The encoded protein is CASSPGLHTEAFF.

This clonotype was counted between two and nine times. V usage is TRBV20-1 and J usage is TRBJ2-2; D is undetermined. Germline lookup yields CDR1 DFQATT and CDR2 SNEGSKA (reference sequence). The length of the CDR3 is 12 residues. Trimming shortened V by 4 bases and J by 7 bases, and 10 bases separated the two germline ends. The CDR3 coding sequence is TGCAGTGCTAACCATAGAGGCGGGGAGCTGTTTTTT. As protein: CSANHRGGELFF.